This TCR beta chain stems from a study of monozygotic twins with inflammatory bowel disease. Every single donor had a roughly 2.7 ml blood sample drawn. The CDR3 is 17 residues long. TCRdb derives one entry per CDR3 protein from the 5' RACE reads, leaving out DNA. The table lists some 440,000 distinct CDR3 sequences. This TCR was recovered from a human donor with ulcerative colitis or Crohn's disease, or a healthy co-twin of an affected twin (not recorded which). Input material: blood. This chain joins TRBV21-1 and TRBJ2-7; TCRdb designates TRBD1, a call that cannot be tested without DNA. TRBV21-1 is deemed a pseudogene. The CDR3 protein is CASSNKDRGVNPYEQYF.